This T cell receptor beta chain was captured by sequencing in a study of radiotherapy plus CTLA-4 blockade in lung cancer. Study-level information: Objective responses occurred in around 18% of patients; over 25% had disease control. Study-wide points: It was early blood T cell clone dynamics, with interferon-beta, that reportedly best predicted response. Expansion in blood of tumor-derived TCR clones was seen after radiotherapy plus ipilimumab.

Profiling relied on immunoSEQ multiplex PCR, and the TCRdb table lists in-frame clones only, not all of them. The profile shows tens of thousands of clones, roughly 77% of them singletons. For this clone: The antigen is not known.

The study treated chemo-refractory metastatic non-small-cell lung cancer patients with focal radiation plus ipilimumab CTLA-4 blockade. The germline CDR1 and CDR2 sequences are SGHTA and FQGNSA. Trimming left V 4 bases short and J 3 bases short, with 9 bases between. The CDR3 runs 13 residues. The starting material was peripheral blood, obtained from a patient treated with radiotherapy plus ipilimumab. This receptor was taken from a human donor with non-small cell lung cancer who had a complete response to radiotherapy plus ipilimumab. This chain joins TRBV7-2 and TRBJ2-5; the D is unclear. CDR3 bases: TGTGCCAGCAGCTATAGTGGAGAAGAGACCCAGTACTTC. Protein: CASSYSGEETQYF.